This TCR beta chain was identified in a study of T-cell reconstitution after alpha-beta-depleted transplantation in children. V was pared by 3 bases and J by 7 bases, with 15 bases between. CDR3 length: 14 residues. A TCRbeta library incorporating unique molecular identifiers was prepared. TCRdb reanalysed the PCR reads using MiXCR and keeps one entry per CDR3 protein. In the table there are about 340,000 distinct CDR3 sequences, 10% to 15% of which are singletons. Source: PBMCs, taken from the stem cell graft. V gene TRBV12-3 or TRBV12-4 combines with J gene TRBJ1-2, with D possibly being TRBD1 (5 bases). The receptor was isolated from a human donor who donated a stem cell graft to a child with Fanconi anemia. In DNA, the CDR3 is TGTGCCAGCAGTTTGGGGGGGAAGTTGGGTGGCTACACCTTC. Translated, it gives CASSLGGKLGGYTF.